These 8 T cell receptor beta chains were sequenced from one sample in a study of T cells in Graves' hyperthyroidism and ophthalmopathy. The source material, RNA transcripts, was used to amplify TCR beta CDR3 regions. The HTBI primer set served for first-round RT-PCR of the TCR CDR3. TCRdb reprocessed the multiplex PCR reads with MiXCR, giving one entry per CDR3 protein. Of about 380,000 distinct CDR3 sequences in the sample, less than 20% are singletons; the top ten hold around two fifths. The sequencing input was blood. These receptors all come from a man aged 18 to 30 with Graves' ophthalmopathy.

The CDR3, as DNA: TGTGCCATCAAGCTCGGAACAGCCGGATTAGACGCTGAAGCTTTCTTT. Translation: CAIKLGTAGLDAEAFF. V and J are TRBV10-3 and TRBJ1-1; D gene unclear. CDR1 and CDR2 from the germline V gene are ENHRY and SYGVKD. V shed 7 bases and J shed 6 bases, with 24 bases lying between them. The CDR3 has 16 amino acids.

This clonotype turned up a few times. The chain employs TRBV9 and TRBJ2-7; a possible D gene is TRBD1 (7 bases). The CDR3 totals 14 residues. CDR1 SGDLS and CDR2 YYNGEE come from the germline V gene. The V end lost 3 bases, the J end lost 1 base, and 11 bases lay between the germline ends. CDR3 sequence: CASSAGDSSYEQYF. In DNA, the CDR3 is TGTGCCAGCAGCGCGGGGGACAGTTCCTACGAGCAGTACTTC.

This clonotype was observed at least ten times. The V and J genes are TRBV2 and TRBJ1-5; 8 bases are a match to TRBD1. Germline assignment: CDR1 SNHLY and CDR2 FYNNEI. This CDR3 spans 14 amino acids. Trimming took 5 bases from V and 6 from J; bases not matched to a gene: 6. CDR3 DNA: TGTGCCAGCAGTCAAACAGGGGGTACTCAGCCCCAGCATTTT. It yields the protein CASSQTGGTQPQHF.

This clonotype was observed at least ten times. The V and J genes are TRBV20-1 and TRBJ1-5, with unresolved D. This CDR3 region has 12 residues. Germline V gene sequence: CDR1 DFQATT, CDR2 SNEGSKA (reference sequence). V lost 4 bases and J 6 bases, leaving 10 bases between the germline ends. The CDR3 loop is CSATEGSQPQHF. CDR3 DNA sequence: TGCAGTGCTACGGAGGGAAGTCAGCCCCAGCATTTT.

This clonotype showed up just a few times. CDR3 residues: CASSAVYSSENSPLHF. The DNA for the CDR3 is TGTGCCAGCAGCGCCGTGTACAGCTCTGAAAATTCACCCCTCCACTTT. The rearrangement uses TRBV9 and TRBJ1-6; D uncertain. This CDR3 has 16 amino acids. The V gene lost 3 bases and the J gene lost 7 bases, with 17 bases spanning the gap. Germline CDR1 and CDR2: SGDLS and YYNGEE.

The chain couples TRBV2 to TRBJ2-1; D might be TRBD1 (8 bases). The CDR3 loop spans 12 amino acids. Germline CDR1 SNHLY, CDR2 FYNNEI. Trimming left V 8 bases short and J 12 bases short, with 17 bases between. The CDR3 is CASLGGTGWQFF. The CDR3 nucleotides are TGTGCCAGCCTGGGAGGGACAGGATGGCAGTTCTTC.

The gene calls are TRBV27 and TRBJ2-5, with D possibly being TRBD1 (6 bases). The V and J ends lost 5 bases and 5 bases respectively, with 15 bases between them. CDR3 length equals 14 residues. Germline V gene data show CDR1 as MNHEY and CDR2 as SMNVEV (reference sequence). CDR3 loop: CASSTLDSQETQYF. The CDR3 coding sequence is TGTGCCAGCAGTACACTGGACAGTCAGGAGACCCAGTACTTC.

This clonotype was recorded at least ten times. The chain employs TRBV3-1 and TRBJ2-5; 7 bases are a match to TRBD1. CDR3 size: 13 residues. V was pared by 4 bases and J by 4 bases, with 3 bases of the junction left unmatched. Germline values: CDR1 LGHDT, CDR2 YNNKEL (reference sequence). CDR3 nucleotide sequence: TGTGCCAGCAGCCCAGGGACAGTAGAGACCCAGTACTTC. Amino acid sequence: CASSPGTVETQYF.